This T cell receptor (beta chain) was recovered during a study of blood T cell repertoires in COVID-19. The protocol was immunoSEQ multiplex PCR, while the TCRdb copy is restricted to in-frame clones and leaves out a portion. This table holds about 300,000 clones, roughly nine tenths found once. The sequenced sample consisted of PBMCs or T cells enriched from blood (not recorded which). The clonotype originates from a woman aged 50 to 60 who had been exposed to COVID-19.

In DNA, the CDR3 is TGTGCCAGCAGCTTGCTAGGGGGGGGCAGGGACTCCCTACGCGAGCAGTACTTC. Its translation: CASSLLGGGRDSLREQYF. The rearrangement joins TRBV5-4 to TRBJ2-7; D is perhaps TRBD2 (7 bases). The germline V gene has CDR1 SGHNT and CDR2 YYREEE (reference sequence). CDR3 length: 18 residues. With 1 base removed from V and 6 bases from J, the gap between germline ends came to 26 bases.